The 17 T cell receptor beta chains listed next were all sequenced from one sample in a study of shared clonotypes between healthy human individuals. TCRdb keeps only in-frame clones here, not all; method: immunoSEQ multiplex PCR. The sample contains roughly 1,500,000 clones, 98% of which appear only once. Sequenced: naive CD4+ T cells sorted from blood. Regarding subset: CD45RA+ positively selected. Source of these receptors: a man younger than 40 in good health.

The chain links TRBV15 to TRBJ1-5, with 7 bases matching TRBD1. Germline CDR1 and CDR2: LNHNV and YYDKDF (reference sequence). The CDR3 loop spans 15 amino acids. Trimming removed 3 bases from V and 2 bases from J; junction bases left unmatched: 4. CDR3 in amino acids: CATSSGGTGNQPQHF. The CDR3 DNA sequence: TGTGCCACCAGCAGTGGGGGGACAGGCAATCAGCCCCAGCATTTT.

The J gene is TRBJ1-2, the V gene TRBV2; 10 bases match TRBD1. This CDR3 is built from 15 residues. Germline V lookup: CDR1 SNHLY, CDR2 FYNNEI. With V trimmed by 4 bases and J by 6 bases, 8 bases remained unmatched. In DNA form, the CDR3 reads TGTGCCAGCAGTGGGGGGGACAGGGGTACTAATGGCTACACCTTC. Its translation is CASSGGDRGTNGYTF. Drawing the rest from reference TRBV2 and TRBJ1-2, the complete variable domain is EPEVTQTPSHQVTQMGQEVILRCVPISNHLYFYWYRQILGQKVEFLVSFYNNEISEKSEIFDDQFSVERPDGSNFTLKIRSTKLEDSAMYFCASSGGDRGTNGYTFGSGTRLTVV.

V usage is TRBV18 and J usage is TRBJ2-1, with TRBD2 identical over 9 bases. The CDR3 covers 14 residues. J gave up 6 bases and V 6 bases, and 6 bases lay outside the gene matches. CDR1 and CDR2 from the germline V gene are KGHSH and LQKENI. The CDR3 is CASSTLAGTNEQFF. As DNA, the CDR3 is TGTGCCAGCTCGACCCTAGCGGGGACCAATGAGCAGTTCTTC. Together with reference TRBV18 and TRBJ2-1, the CDR3 gives the full variable domain: NAGVMQNPRHLVRRRGQEARLRCSPMKGHSHVYWYRQLPEEGLKFMVYLQKENIIDESGMPKERFSAEFPKEGPSILRIQQVVRGDSAAYFCASSTLAGTNEQFFGPGTRLTVL.

The chain has TRBV11-2 and TRBJ2-1; D is uncertain. The CDR3 runs to 14 residues. Between the trimmed V and J ends, which lost 4 bases and 3 bases, there was a span of 10 bases. CDR1 is SGHAT, CDR2 FQNNGV, per germline. CDR3 in amino acids: CASSSYWSYNEQFF. The DNA of the CDR3 is TGTGCCAGCAGCTCCTATTGGAGCTACAATGAGCAGTTCTTC.

A remark on this clone: Other DNA sequences from this sample encode an identical CDR3 as well. The chain has TRBV9 and TRBJ2-1, with 7 bases matching TRBD2. This CDR3 has 15 amino acids. After removal of 0 bases from V and 5 bases from J, the junction contained 5 bases not matched to a gene. CDR1 is SGDLS, CDR2 YYNGEE, per germline. In nucleotides, the CDR3 is TGTGCCAGCAGCGTAGGGGCTAGCGGAAACAATGAGCAGTTCTTC. Amino acids: CASSVGASGNNEQFF.

The CDR3: CASSTPTDTQYF. The CDR3 DNA sequence: TGCGCCAGCAGCACTCCCACGGATACGCAGTATTTT. The V gene is TRBV5-1, the J gene TRBJ2-3; no definite D call. V was pared by 4 bases and J by 6 bases, with 9 bases between. Germline V gene sequence: CDR1 SGHRS, CDR2 YFSETQ. The CDR3 sequence is 12 residues long.

The V gene is TRBV11-2, the J gene TRBJ2-2, with 7 positions matching TRBD2. After removal of 4 bases from V and 7 bases from J, the junction contained 12 bases not matched to a gene. In germline, CDR1 is SGHAT, CDR2 FQNNGV. The CDR3 consists of 16 residues. CDR3 DNA: TGTGCCAGCAGCTGGCCGTCGGGGGGAGTGAACGGGGAGCTGTTTTTT. Amino acids: CASSWPSGGVNGELFF.

The chain couples TRBV5-4 to TRBJ2-7, with D uncertain. Germline CDR1 SGHNT, CDR2 YYREEE (reference sequence). There are 14 residues in the CDR3. Trimming removed 4 bases at V and 0 bases at J, with 11 bases between. In nucleotides, the CDR3 is TGTGCCAGCAGCGCCGACTTACCCTCCTACGAGCAGTACTTC. Translating gives CASSADLPSYEQYF.

The chain couples TRBV19 to TRBJ2-2, with D maybe TRBD1 (5 bases). Germline V gives CDR1 LNHDA, CDR2 SQIVND (reference sequence). V gave up 4 bases and J gave up 3 bases, with 6 bases separating them. This CDR3 spans 13 amino acids. In DNA form, the CDR3 reads TGTGCCAGTAGTAGACAGTACACCGGGGAGCTGTTTTTT. Translating it yields CASSRQYTGELFF.

Turning to this clone: A junction end diverges from the germline sequence, so it may reflect a read error. The chain carries TRBV7-2 and TRBJ2-5; 11 bases line up with TRBD2. Germline V gene data show CDR1 as SGHTA and CDR2 as FQGNSA. The CDR3 sequence is 14 residues long. Here the CDR3 reads CASRLAGGQETQYF. CDR3 nucleotides: TGTGCCAGCAGATTAGCGGGAGGGCAAGAGACCCAGTACTTC.

The genes are TRBV18 and TRBJ2-7, with 7 bases fitting TRBD1. The V and J ends lost 4 bases and 5 bases, in that order; junction bases with no gene match: 5. The CDR3 loop spans 13 amino acids. Germline values: CDR1 KGHSH, CDR2 LQKENI. This CDR3 reads CASSRQGRNEQYF. The CDR3 DNA reads TGTGCCAGCTCACGACAGGGTCGGAACGAGCAGTACTTC.

The chain is built from TRBV12-2 and TRBJ1-5. TRBV12-2 constitutes a pseudogene. The CDR3 contains 14 residues. This CDR3 is CASRRPYSNQPQHF. The CDR3 DNA follows: TGTGCAAGTCGCCGCCCGTATAGCAATCAGCCCCAGCATTTT.

As to this clone: At one end the junction does not follow the germline gene, possibly because of a read error. The rearrangement links TRBV7-7 to TRBJ1-2; D uncertain. CDR1 is SSHAT and CDR2 is FNYEAQ in the germline V gene (reference sequence). The CDR3 has 13 residues. The DNA for the CDR3 is TGTGCTAGCAGCTTAGACGGCACAGAAGGGTGGCCCTTC. Protein sequence: CASSLDGTEGWPF.

The chain uses TRBV14 and TRBJ2-1; 7 bases match TRBD2. Trimming removed 8 bases from V and 15 bases from J; junction bases left unmatched: 25. This CDR3 is built from 16 residues. CDR1 is SGHDN, CDR2 FVKESK, per germline. The CDR3 loop reads CASRGIGEGRTSQLFF. In DNA form, the CDR3 reads TGTGCCAGCCGCGGGATCGGGGAGGGGAGGACTAGTCAGTTGTTCTTC.

This clone was observed once. The V and J genes are TRBV29-1 and TRBJ2-7; D gene uncertain. CDR3 length equals 13 residues. Germline CDR1 is SQVTM and CDR2 is ANQGSEA. V was shortened by 4 bases and J by 3 bases, with 13 bases between the two germline ends. The CDR3 spells CSVGQNGLYEQYF. The CDR3 DNA follows: TGCAGCGTTGGGCAGAACGGGCTCTACGAGCAGTACTTC.

This chain joins TRBV30 and TRBJ1-4; possible D gene TRBD1, 5 bases. Looked up from germline, CDR1 is GTSNPN and CDR2 is SVGIG (reference sequence). V gave up 2 bases and J gave up 6 bases, with 10 bases separating them. The CDR3 is 13 amino acids. CDR3 region: CAWSRTGDEKLFF. The CDR3 DNA is TGTGCCTGGAGTCGGACGGGGGATGAAAAACTGTTTTTT. The complete variable domain, with remaining parts taken from reference TRBV30 and TRBJ1-4, reads SQTIHQWPATLVQPVGSPLSLECTVEGTSNPNLYWYRQAAGRGLQLLFYSVGIGQISSEVPQNLSASRPQDRQFILSSKKLLLSDSGFYLCAWSRTGDEKLFFGSGTQLSVL.

This sequence joins TRBV2 and TRBJ2-1, with a weak D call TRBD1 (5 bases). Trimming shortened V by 4 bases and J by 13 bases, and 14 bases separated the two germline ends. Germline V gives CDR1 SNHLY, CDR2 FYNNEI. CDR3 length: 12 amino acids. CDR3: CASSVLRDPQFF. The CDR3 nucleotides read TGTGCCAGCAGTGTCCTCAGGGATCCCCAGTTCTTC.